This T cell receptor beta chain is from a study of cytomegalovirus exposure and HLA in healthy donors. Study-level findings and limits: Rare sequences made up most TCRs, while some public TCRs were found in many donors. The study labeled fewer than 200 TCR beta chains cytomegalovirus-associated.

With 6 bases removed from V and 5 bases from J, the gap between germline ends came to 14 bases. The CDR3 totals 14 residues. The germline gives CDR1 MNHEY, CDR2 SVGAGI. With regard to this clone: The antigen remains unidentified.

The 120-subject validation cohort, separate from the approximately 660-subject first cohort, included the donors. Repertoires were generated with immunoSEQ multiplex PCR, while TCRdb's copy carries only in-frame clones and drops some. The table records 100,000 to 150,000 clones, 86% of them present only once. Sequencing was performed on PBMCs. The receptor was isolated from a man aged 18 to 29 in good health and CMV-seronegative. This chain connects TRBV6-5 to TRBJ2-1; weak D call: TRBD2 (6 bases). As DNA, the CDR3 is TGTGCCAGCAGCGCCGGGACGGGGGACAATGAGCAGTTCTTC. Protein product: CASSAGTGDNEQFF.